The rows below give T cell receptor beta chains drawn from one sample of a study of T cell responses to AZD1222 COVID-19 vaccine. Method: immunoSEQ multiplex PCR; TCRdb's copy keeps in-frame clones and lacks some. The sample yields some 83,000 clones, just under 90% seen once. The sample was peripheral blood, taken on day 0 of AZD1222 vaccination. These receptors were obtained from an adult in good health. CDR3s include the opening cysteine and the closing phenylalanine or tryptophan.

CDR3 protein: CASSQVFLKSSEAFF
J gene: TRBJ1-1
CDR3 length: 15
V gene: TRBV4-1

CDR3 protein: CASSLGLDYEQYF
J gene: TRBJ2-7
CDR3 length: 13
V gene: TRBV5-5

CDR3 protein: CASSVSGGSSNEQFF
J gene: TRBJ2-1
CDR3 length: 15
V gene: TRBV5-1

CDR3 protein: CASSLPGQGMGYTF
J gene: TRBJ1-2
CDR3 length: 14
V gene: TRBV4-1

CDR3 protein: CASSEPTEAFF
J gene: TRBJ1-1
CDR3 length: 11
V gene: TRBV6-1

CDR3 protein: CAISVQGGSPLHF
J gene: TRBJ1-6
CDR3 length: 13
V gene: TRBV10-3

CDR3 protein: CASSLRLGYGYTF
J gene: TRBJ1-2
CDR3 length: 13
V gene: TRBV3-1/TRBV3-2

CDR3 protein: CASSTGTVNNSPLHF
J gene: TRBJ1-6
CDR3 length: 15
V gene: TRBV5-1

CDR3 protein: CSVGWTTETQYF
J gene: TRBJ2-5
CDR3 length: 12
V gene: TRBV29-1

CDR3 protein: CASRAATGGPVLWETQYF
J gene: TRBJ2-5
CDR3 length: 18
V gene: TRBV27

CDR3 protein: CASSLGAGGYTF
J gene: TRBJ1-2
CDR3 length: 12
V gene: TRBV6-5

CDR3 protein: CASSLSVSGNTIYF
J gene: TRBJ1-3
CDR3 length: 14
V gene: TRBV5-1

CDR3 protein: CASSPRLAGYYNEQFF
J gene: TRBJ2-1
CDR3 length: 16
V gene: TRBV4-1

CDR3 protein: CASSPTSSHYEQYF
J gene: TRBJ2-7
CDR3 length: 14
V gene: TRBV6-5

CDR3 protein: CAAPAGRPNTEAFF
J gene: TRBJ1-1
CDR3 length: 14
V gene: TRBV2

CDR3 protein: CASSQNIRGTDEKLFF
J gene: TRBJ1-4
CDR3 length: 16
V gene: TRBV4-2

CDR3 protein: CASSFGQGEQYF
J gene: TRBJ2-7
CDR3 length: 12
V gene: TRBV12-3/TRBV12-4

CDR3 protein: CASSLTRSGTDTQYF
J gene: TRBJ2-3
CDR3 length: 15
V gene: TRBV27

CDR3 protein: CASSENRGTEAFF
J gene: TRBJ1-1
CDR3 length: 13
V gene: TRBV6-1